This record covers a single T cell receptor beta chain. This specimen comes from a study of blood T cell repertoires in COVID-19. About the research overall: Researchers got acute and convalescent COVID-19 samples from the United States, Italy and Spain. In each case, the material was cDNA or gDNA derived from T cells, B-cell-depleted T cells, or PBMCs.

Original processing notes: Quantification of nucleated cells was approximated via reference gene primer amplification. The assay was immunoSEQ multiplex PCR, and TCRdb's table has in-frame clones only and misses some. The DNA gave D and trimming, while V, J and clone size come from that table. The sample contains a few hundred thousand clones, roughly 90% of which appear only once. The CDR3 extends over 15 amino acids. V was clipped by 5 bases and J by 8 bases; unmatched bases: 9. Germline lookup yields CDR1 SGHTA and CDR2 FQGNSA. V and J are TRBV7-2 and TRBJ1-4, with 9 bases lining up with TRBD1. Sequenced material: peripheral blood. This clonotype was sampled from a man in his forties or fifties with acute or convalescent COVID-19. The CDR3 DNA is TGTGCCAGCAGCCCCCAAGGACAGGGGATGGAAAAACTGTTTTTT. It specifies CASSPQGQGMEKLFF.